This TCR beta chain was sequenced for a study of PD-1 blockade in classical Hodgkin lymphoma. The study, taken as a whole, reports: Individuals who commenced nivolumab within less than 1 year of ASCT were excluded.

Details on this clone: Its antigen is as yet unknown.

Measured with immunoSEQ multiplex PCR; TCRdb has only the in-frame clones, and not every one. The sample includes tens of thousands of clones, 70% to 90% of them seen just once. CDR1 is SGHKS and CDR2 is YYEKEE in the germline V gene (reference sequence). This CDR3 has 15 residues. V was shortened by 2 bases and J by 4 bases, with 13 bases between the two germline ends. The time point denotes: cycle 4 day 1 (C4D1), after about 6 weeks of nivolumab. With no exception, relapse followed autologous stem cell transplantation in all patients, and brentuximab vedotin exposure varied. The specimen was peripheral blood mononuclear cells (PBMCs), collected before the fourth cycle of nivolumab. This chain links TRBV5-5 with TRBJ1-5, with D possibly being TRBD1 (6 bases). The TCR was taken from a human donor with classical Hodgkin lymphoma. Here the CDR3 DNA reads TGTGCCAGCAGCTTAGCAGGGGCCTTAAATCAGCCCCAGCATTTT. Amino acid sequence: CASSLAGALNQPQHF.